Each of the 10 T cell receptor beta chains below was sequenced from the same sample in a study of T cell changes during pregnancy in multiple sclerosis. Profiling relied on immunoSEQ multiplex PCR, and the TCRdb table lists in-frame clones only, not all of them. The profile shows under 60,000 clones, roughly 90% of them singletons. Material: CD4+ T cells from peripheral blood mononuclear cells, obtained after pregnancy. All receptors come from a female donor with multiple sclerosis, enrolled in a pregnancy study.

V and J are TRBV4-1 and TRBJ2-3, with 10 nucleotides matching TRBD2. V lost 0 bases to trimming and J lost 4 bases; unmatched junction nucleotides: 7. Per germline, CDR1 MGHRA and CDR2 YSYEKL. The CDR3 contains 17 residues. The CDR3 region is CASSQDWGAGGSDTQYF. The CDR3 DNA is TGCGCCAGCAGCCAAGATTGGGGAGCGGGAGGGTCAGATACGCAGTATTTT.

The CDR3 spells CASARGQADEKLFF. DNA for the CDR3: TGTGCCAGCGCTAGGGGACAGGCTGATGAAAAACTGTTTTTT. This chain uses TRBV6-1 with TRBJ1-4; TRBD1 agrees at 8 bases. J was trimmed by 6 bases and V by 8 bases; bases with no gene match: 8. CDR3 length: 14 amino acids. Germline V gene data show CDR1 as MNHNS and CDR2 as SASEGT.

The rearrangement joins TRBV9 to TRBJ1-6; TRBD1 agrees at 10 bases. The V gene's germline CDR1 is SGDLS and CDR2 YYNGEE. The CDR3 totals 15 residues. The V and J ends lost 3 bases and 5 bases, in that order; junction bases with no gene match: 2. The CDR3 reads CASSGGQGDNSPLHF. In nucleotides, the CDR3 is TGTGCCAGCAGCGGCGGACAGGGGGATAATTCACCCCTCCACTTT.

The chain uses TRBV6-1 and TRBJ1-2; D is uncertain. From germline, CDR1 is MNHNS and CDR2 SASEGT. This CDR3 has 14 residues. V gave up 4 bases and J gave up 4 bases, with 13 bases separating them. CDR3 DNA: TGTGCCAGCAGTGTACGTCCCGACTCCTATGGCTACACCTTC. It encodes CASSVRPDSYGYTF.

The V gene is TRBV7-9, the J gene TRBJ2-7; maybe TRBD1 (6 bases). The CDR3 runs 12 residues. Germline lookup yields CDR1 SEHNR and CDR2 FQNEAQ (reference sequence). Trimming stripped 5 bases from V and 6 bases from J, with 11 bases between. CDR3 bases: TGTGCCAGCAGCCGGACAGACAGCGAGCAGTACTTC. Protein: CASSRTDSEQYF.

This chain connects TRBV18 to TRBJ2-7; 10 positions agree with TRBD1. Per the germline V gene, CDR1 is KGHSH and CDR2 is LQKENI. The V and J ends lost 4 bases and 6 bases, in that order; junction bases with no gene match: 0. This CDR3 has 12 residues. CDR3 nucleotide sequence: TGTGCCAGCTCACGGACAGGGGGCGAGCAGTACTTC. Protein sequence: CASSRTGGEQYF.

The rearrangement links TRBV11-2 to TRBJ2-5, with D possibly matching TRBD2 (6 bases). Trimming removed 1 base at V and 2 bases at J, with 8 bases between. The CDR3 length is 14 residues. Germline values: CDR1 SGHAT, CDR2 FQNNGV. CDR3 bases: TGTGCCAGCAGCTTAGTTGGGGGGCAAGAGACCCAGTACTTC. Translated, it gives CASSLVGGQETQYF.

This chain uses TRBV19 with TRBJ2-4; no firm D call. CDR3 length equals 13 residues. CDR1 and CDR2 (germline): LNHDA, SQIVND (reference sequence). V lost 7 bases, J lost 1 base, and 8 bases lay in between. The CDR3 DNA sequence: TGTGCCAGTAAAGGAGACGCCAAAAACATTCAGTACTTC. Protein product: CASKGDAKNIQYF.

The chain couples TRBV9 to TRBJ2-1, with TRBD2 identical over 7 bases. The ends lost 4 bases at V and 5 bases at J; junction bases unmatched: 12. Germline assignment: CDR1 SGDLS and CDR2 YYNGEE. This CDR3 has 16 amino acids. CDR3 residues: CASSTRLAVVDNEQFF. As DNA, the CDR3 is TGTGCCAGCAGCACCCGACTAGCCGTAGTCGACAATGAGCAGTTCTTC. Variable domain in full (rest from reference TRBV9 and TRBJ2-1): DSGVTQTPKHLITATGQRVTLRCSPRSGDLSVYWYQQSLDQGLQFLIQYYNGEERAKGNILERFSAQQFPDLHSELNLSSLELGDSALYFCASSTRLAVVDNEQFFGPGTRLTVL.

V and J are TRBV7-2 and TRBJ1-1; D gene uncertain. Per germline, CDR1 SGHTA and CDR2 FQGNSA. CDR3 length equals 12 residues. V shed 6 bases and J shed 1 base, with 6 bases lying between them. CDR3 coding DNA: TGTGCCAGCAGGCGTCAGAACACTGAAGCTTTCTTT. This codes for CASRRQNTEAFF.